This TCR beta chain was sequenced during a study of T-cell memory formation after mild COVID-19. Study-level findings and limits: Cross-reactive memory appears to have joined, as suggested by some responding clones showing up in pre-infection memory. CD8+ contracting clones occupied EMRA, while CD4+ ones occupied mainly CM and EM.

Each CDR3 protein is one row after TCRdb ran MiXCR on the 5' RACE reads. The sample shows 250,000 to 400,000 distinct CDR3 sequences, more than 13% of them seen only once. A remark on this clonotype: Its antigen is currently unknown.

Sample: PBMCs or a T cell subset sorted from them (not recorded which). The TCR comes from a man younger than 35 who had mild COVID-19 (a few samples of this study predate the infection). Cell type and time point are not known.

CDR3 DNA sequence: TGTGCCAGCAGCTTGTATAGGAGAAACACAGATACGCAGTATTTT. Encoded protein: CASSLYRRNTDTQYF. The chain is built from TRBV5-5 and TRBJ2-3; no clear D. The CDR3 has 15 amino acids. Germline V gene data show CDR1 as SGHKS and CDR2 as YYEKEE (reference sequence). V was clipped by 1 base and J by 2 bases, with 11 bases between them.